The 28 T cell receptor beta chains listed next were all sequenced from one sample in a study of cytomegalovirus exposure and HLA in healthy donors. The PCR employed 60 Vbeta primers together with 13 Jbeta primers. The repertoire was sequenced with immunoSEQ multiplex PCR; TCRdb's copy has only in-frame clones and lacks some. The sample is made up of about 120,000 clones, and the top ten hold 3.6% of it. The sample was PBMCs. The receptors here all came from a man between 18 and 35 years old in good health and CMV-seronegative.

This rearrangement joins TRBV27 to TRBJ2-5; TRBD2 matches at 12 bases. Germline V lookup: CDR1 MNHEY, CDR2 SMNVEV (reference sequence). The V segment lost 0 bases and the J segment 3 bases; nucleotides outside the gene matches: 5. The CDR3 runs 17 residues. The CDR3: CASSLSATSGGKETQYF. The CDR3 coding sequence is TGTGCCAGCAGTTTATCGGCGACTAGCGGGGGAAAAGAGACCCAGTACTTC.

The chain combines TRBV19 with TRBJ1-5; TRBD1 aligns across 8 bases. There are 15 residues in the CDR3. Germline V gives CDR1 LNHDA, CDR2 SQIVND (reference sequence). With V trimmed by 4 bases and J by 4 bases, 6 bases remained unmatched. The CDR3 region has the DNA TGTGCCAGTAGTACGGACAGGGCTAGGAATCAGCCCCAGCATTTT. This gives the protein CASSTDRARNQPQHF.

This sequence joins TRBV6-6 and TRBJ2-5; TRBD1 might be the D (5 bases). The J call may be in error: the DNA end matches TRBJ2-7 better. The germline CDR1 and CDR2 sequences are MNHNY and SVGAGI (reference sequence). This CDR3 comprises 13 residues. The CDR3 nucleotides read TGTGCCAGCAGTGAGACAGACCCCTACGAGCAGTACTTC. As protein: CASSETDPYEQYF.

This chain links TRBV15 with TRBJ1-4; D is perhaps TRBD1 (5 bases). Germline V lookup: CDR1 LNHNV, CDR2 YYDKDF (reference sequence). The ends were cut back, 0 bases at V and 10 bases at J, with 12 bases in the middle. CDR3 length: 14 amino acids. The CDR3 DNA is TGTGCCACCAGCAGAGATATGACAGATGCAAAACTGTTTTTT. Translation gives CATSRDMTDAKLFF.

The chain joins TRBV2 to TRBJ2-1, with 7 bases that match TRBD2. The V gene end was trimmed by 10 bases and the J gene end by 2 bases; junction bases not matched to a gene: 8. Germline V lookup: CDR1 SNHLY, CDR2 FYNNEI. CDR3 size: 14 residues. The CDR3 here is CATSEGGPYNEQFF. Written as DNA, the CDR3 is TGTGCCACTAGTGAGGGAGGGCCCTACAATGAGCAGTTCTTC.

The J gene is TRBJ1-1, the V gene TRBV2; 9 positions agree with TRBD1. CDR1 and CDR2 from the germline V gene are SNHLY and FYNNEI. The CDR3 covers 13 residues. Losses at the gene ends were 5 bases for V and 5 bases for J; bases not matched to a gene: 3. The DNA for the CDR3 is TGTGCCAGCAGTTTGGACAGGGGTACTGAAGCTTTCTTT. Translated: CASSLDRGTEAFF.

V and J are TRBV5-1 and TRBJ2-7, with D hard to call. Trimming removed 1 base from V and 3 bases from J, with 11 bases in between. The CDR3 covers 14 residues. The germline V gene has CDR1 SGHRS and CDR2 YFSETQ. Written as DNA, the CDR3 is TGCGCCAGCAGCTTGATCGGCAGGAACTACGAGCAGTACTTC. This sequence encodes CASSLIGRNYEQYF. Supplemented by reference TRBV5-1 and TRBJ2-7, the full variable domain reads KAGVTQTPRYLIKTRGQQVTLSCSPISGHRSVSWYQQTPGQGLQFLFEYFSETQRNKGNFPGRFSGRQFSNSRSEMNVSTLELGDSALYLCASSLIGRNYEQYFGPGTRLTVT.

The chain recombines TRBV5-1 with TRBJ2-7; 7 bases line up with TRBD2. Per germline, CDR1 SGHRS and CDR2 YFSETQ. CDR3 length: 13 residues. Trimming took 1 base from V and 5 from J; bases not matched to a gene: 3. This CDR3 reads CASSLRGRDEQYF. CDR3 nucleotides: TGCGCCAGCAGCTTGAGAGGGAGGGACGAGCAGTACTTC.

This rearrangement joins TRBV7-8 to TRBJ2-1; 9 bases fit TRBD1. CDR1 and CDR2 (germline): SGHVS, FQNEAQ. The CDR3 contains 14 residues. The V and J ends lost 5 bases and 7 bases, in that order; junction bases with no gene match: 6. The CDR3: CASSRGTGSNEQFF. In DNA form, the CDR3 reads TGTGCCAGCAGCAGGGGGACAGGGTCAAATGAGCAGTTCTTC.

The rearrangement links TRBV5-4 to TRBJ2-7; weak D call: TRBD1 (6 bases). The CDR3 runs to 13 residues. V lost 4 bases to trimming and J lost 3 bases, with 11 bases between them. In germline, CDR1 is SGHNT, CDR2 YYREEE (reference sequence). The CDR3 DNA follows: TGTGCCAGCAGCCCCGGACAGAACTACGAGCAGTACTTC. The encoded protein is CASSPGQNYEQYF.

The chain links TRBV7-9 to TRBJ2-2; weak D call: TRBD2 (5 bases). CDR1 SEHNR and CDR2 FQNEAQ come from the germline V gene (reference sequence). The CDR3 is 13 amino acids. V gave up 2 bases and J gave up 4 bases, with 5 bases separating them. The CDR3 loop is CASSLSGTGELFF. Written as DNA, the CDR3 is TGTGCCAGCAGCTTAAGCGGCACCGGGGAGCTGTTTTTT. The full variable domain, in which reference TRBV7-9 and TRBJ2-2 provide the parts outside the CDR3, is DTGVSQNPRHKITKRGQNVTFRCDPISEHNRLYWYRQTLGQGPEFLTYFQNEAQLEKSRLLSDRFSAERPKGSFSTLEIQRTEQGDSAMYLCASSLSGTGELFFGEGSRLTVL.

V is TRBV15 and J is TRBJ1-1; D gene ambiguous. This CDR3 is built from 17 residues. The V gene lost 0 bases and the J gene lost 0 bases, with 14 bases spanning the gap. Per germline, CDR1 LNHNV and CDR2 YYDKDF (reference sequence). The CDR3 is CATSRDPRGWVNTEAFF. Written as DNA, the CDR3 is TGTGCCACCAGCAGAGACCCCCGCGGTTGGGTGAACACTGAAGCTTTCTTT.

The chain uses TRBV28 and TRBJ1-2; D may be TRBD1 (5 bases). Per germline, CDR1 MDHEN and CDR2 SYDVKM. The CDR3 consists of 10 residues. The CDR3 nucleotides are TGTGGCGCGGGGGGTCGGGGCTACACCTTC. It encodes CGAGGRGYTF.

V gene TRBV28 combines with J gene TRBJ2-5, with TRBD1 as a possible D gene (6 bases). Per the germline V gene, CDR1 is MDHEN and CDR2 is SYDVKM. The germline V and J ends were trimmed by 8 bases and 1 base, with 11 bases remaining between them. The CDR3 runs 13 residues. The DNA of the CDR3 is TGTGCCAGCTCCGGGACACCCCAAGAGACCCAGTACTTC. Translating it yields CASSGTPQETQYF.

The chain combines TRBV10-3 with TRBJ2-7; a weak D match, TRBD1 (6 bases). Per the germline V gene, CDR1 is ENHRY and CDR2 is SYGVKD. The V gene lost 5 bases and the J gene lost 4 bases, with 12 bases spanning the gap. The CDR3 totals 13 residues. DNA for the CDR3: TGTGCCATCAGTCGGGACATTAAGTACGAGCAGTACTTC. Its translation is CAISRDIKYEQYF.

The chain links TRBV7-9 to TRBJ1-1, with D hard to call. The germline gives CDR1 SEHNR, CDR2 FQNEAQ (reference sequence). The CDR3 runs 12 residues. V dropped 2 bases and J dropped 4 bases, with 5 bases sitting between them. The CDR3 DNA sequence: TGTGCCAGCAGCTTATTAGCCACTGAAGCTTTCTTT. It translates to CASSLLATEAFF.

The chain uses TRBV15 and TRBJ2-3, with 10 bases lining up with TRBD2. The CDR3 sequence is 15 residues long. CDR1 is LNHNV and CDR2 is YYDKDF in the germline V gene (reference sequence). After removal of 3 bases from V and 0 bases from J, the junction contained 0 bases not matched to a gene. This CDR3 reads CATSRTSGSTDTQYF. The CDR3 DNA is TGTGCCACCAGCAGGACTAGCGGGAGCACAGATACGCAGTATTTT.

The chain joins TRBV9 to TRBJ1-3, with 10 positions matching TRBD1. The CDR3 has 15 residues. Germline V gives CDR1 SGDLS, CDR2 YYNGEE. V dropped 5 bases and J dropped 4; count of bases not matched to a gene: 6. The DNA of the CDR3 is TGTGCCAGCAGTGTGGGACAGGGGACCGGAAACACCATATATTTT. This encodes CASSVGQGTGNTIYF.

The J gene is TRBJ2-1, the V gene TRBV7-2; 8 bases line up with TRBD2. The length of the CDR3 is 15 residues. With V trimmed by 1 base and J by 7 bases, 6 bases remained unmatched. Germline V gene data show CDR1 as SGHTA and CDR2 as FQGNSA. CDR3 amino acids: CASSLDGVAGNEQFF. The CDR3, as DNA: TGTGCCAGCAGCTTAGACGGGGTAGCGGGAAATGAGCAGTTCTTC. Supplemented by reference TRBV7-2 and TRBJ2-1, the full variable domain reads GAGVSQSPSNKVTEKGKDVELRCDPISGHTALYWYRQSLGQGLEFLIYFQGNSAPDKSGLPSDRFSAERTGGSVSTLTIQRTQQEDSAVYLCASSLDGVAGNEQFFGPGTRLTVL.

This chain links TRBV15 with TRBJ2-7; D may be TRBD1 (5 bases). Germline values: CDR1 LNHNV, CDR2 YYDKDF (reference sequence). With 9 bases removed from V and 3 bases from J, the gap between germline ends came to 18 bases. The CDR3 covers 14 residues. CDR3 sequence (DNA): TGTGCCACAACTGACAGACTCAACGACTACGAGCAGTACTTC. Protein sequence: CATTDRLNDYEQYF.

V gene TRBV9 combines with J gene TRBJ2-7, with a possible D match to TRBD2 (6 bases). Germline V gene data show CDR1 as SGDLS and CDR2 as YYNGEE. The V end lost 0 bases, the J end lost 0 bases, and 13 bases lay between the germline ends. The CDR3 runs 16 residues. The CDR3, as DNA: TGTGCCAGCAGCGTAGGGGGGGATTGGAGCTCCTACGAGCAGTACTTC. This sequence encodes CASSVGGDWSSYEQYF.

This rearrangement joins TRBV28 to TRBJ1-1, with D possibly TRBD1 on 5 matching bases. CDR1 and CDR2 (germline): MDHEN, SYDVKM. The length of the CDR3 is 13 residues. V lost 8 bases and J lost 4, with 14 bases in between. The CDR3 DNA is TGTGCCAGCTGCCCCAGCAGGGTCACTGAAGCTTTCTTT. Protein product: CASCPSRVTEAFF.

Comments on this clone: This CDR3 is also generated by other DNA sequences in the sample. This sequence joins TRBV9 and TRBJ2-1, with 7 positions matching TRBD1. The CDR3 extends over 14 amino acids. Unmatched junction bases numbered 5, after V lost 4 bases and J lost 4 bases. Germline CDR1 and CDR2: SGDLS and YYNGEE. The CDR3 protein is CASSPRGQYNEQFF. As DNA, the CDR3 is TGTGCCAGCAGCCCAAGGGGGCAGTACAATGAGCAGTTCTTC.

The V gene is TRBV6-1, the J gene TRBJ1-4; unclear D gene. V lost 4 bases, J lost 4 bases, and 10 bases lay in between. The CDR3 has 14 residues. Germline loops: CDR1 MNHNS, CDR2 SASEGT. The CDR3 is CASSVIAFNEKLFF. CDR3 DNA: TGTGCCAGCAGTGTCATCGCGTTTAATGAAAAACTGTTTTTT.

The rearrangement uses TRBV7-9 and TRBJ2-7; D gene uncertain. CDR1 and CDR2 (germline): SEHNR, FQNEAQ (reference sequence). The germline V and J ends were trimmed by 1 base and 5 bases, with 9 bases remaining between them. This CDR3 spans 13 amino acids. The CDR3: CASSLVTIDEQYF. The CDR3 nucleotides are TGTGCCAGCAGCTTAGTGACAATTGACGAGCAGTACTTC.

This chain links TRBV18 with TRBJ2-2; D might be TRBD1 (6 bases). CDR3 length: 14 amino acids. V lost 2 bases and J lost 4, with 8 bases in between. Germline CDR1 and CDR2: KGHSH and LQKENI. CDR3 bases: TGTGCCAGCTCACCATCAGGGGCCACCGGGGAGCTGTTTTTT. This sequence encodes CASSPSGATGELFF.

Note on this clone: Other DNA sequences in the sample encode the same CDR3. The rearrangement links TRBV7-6 to TRBJ1-1; 9 bases are a match to TRBD1. The CDR3 totals 17 residues. V shed 2 bases and J 11 bases; nucleotides not matched to a gene: 18. CDR1 and CDR2 (germline): SGHVS, FNYEAQ. CDR3 sequence reads: CASSLIGTGTFSGEAFF. In nucleotides, the CDR3 is TGTGCCAGCAGCTTAATCGGGACAGGGACTTTTTCCGGGGAGGCTTTCTTT.

The V call is TRBV5-1, the J call TRBJ2-3; 9 bases align to TRBD2. V shed 2 bases and J 0 bases; nucleotides not matched to a gene: 28. Germline V lookup: CDR1 SGHRS, CDR2 YFSETQ. CDR3 length: 24 amino acids. The CDR3 DNA reads TGCGCCAGCAGCTTAAGAAACGGACGGAGGGCTGGGGCGGGAGGGCCTTTCAGCACAGATACGCAGTATTTT. Translated: CASSLRNGRRAGAGGPFSTDTQYF.